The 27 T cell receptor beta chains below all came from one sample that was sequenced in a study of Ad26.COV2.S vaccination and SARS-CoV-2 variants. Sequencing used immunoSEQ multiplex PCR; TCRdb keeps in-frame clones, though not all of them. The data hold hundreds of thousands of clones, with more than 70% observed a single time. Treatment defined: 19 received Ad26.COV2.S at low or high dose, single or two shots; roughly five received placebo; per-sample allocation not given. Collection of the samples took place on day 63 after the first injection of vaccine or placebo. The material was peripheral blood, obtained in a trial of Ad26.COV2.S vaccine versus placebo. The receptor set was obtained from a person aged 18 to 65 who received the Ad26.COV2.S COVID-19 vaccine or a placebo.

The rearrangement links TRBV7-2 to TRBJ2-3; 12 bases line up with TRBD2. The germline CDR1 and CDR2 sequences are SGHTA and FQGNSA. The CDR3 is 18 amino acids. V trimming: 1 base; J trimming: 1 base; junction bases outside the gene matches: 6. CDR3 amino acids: CASSLDPSGRGGTDTQYF. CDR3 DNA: TGTGCCAGCAGCTTAGACCCTAGCGGGAGGGGGGGCACAGATACGCAGTATTTT.

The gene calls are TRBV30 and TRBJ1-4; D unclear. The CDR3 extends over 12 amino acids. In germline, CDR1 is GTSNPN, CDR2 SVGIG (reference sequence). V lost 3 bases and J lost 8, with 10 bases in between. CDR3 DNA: TGTGCCTGGAGCGCCTCAAGGGAAAAACTGTTTTTT. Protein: CAWSASREKLFF. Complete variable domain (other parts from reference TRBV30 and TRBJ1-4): SQTIHQWPATLVQPVGSPLSLECTVEGTSNPNLYWYRQAAGRGLQLLFYSVGIGQISSEVPQNLSASRPQDRQFILSSKKLLLSDSGFYLCAWSASREKLFFGSGTQLSVL.

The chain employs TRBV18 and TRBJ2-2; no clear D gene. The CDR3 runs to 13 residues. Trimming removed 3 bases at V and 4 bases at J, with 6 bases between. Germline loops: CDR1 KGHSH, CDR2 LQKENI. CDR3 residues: CASSPNPTGELFF. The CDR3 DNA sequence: TGTGCCAGCTCACCTAACCCCACCGGGGAGCTGTTTTTT. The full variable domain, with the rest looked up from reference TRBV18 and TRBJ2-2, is NAGVMQNPRHLVRRRGQEARLRCSPMKGHSHVYWYRQLPEEGLKFMVYLQKENIIDESGMPKERFSAEFPKEGPSILRIQQVVRGDSAAYFCASSPNPTGELFFGEGSRLTVL.

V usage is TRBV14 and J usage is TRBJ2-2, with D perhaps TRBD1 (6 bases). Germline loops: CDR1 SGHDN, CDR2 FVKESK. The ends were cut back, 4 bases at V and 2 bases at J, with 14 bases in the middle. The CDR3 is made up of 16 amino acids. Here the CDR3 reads CASSPTGMYNTGELFF. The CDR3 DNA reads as TGTGCCAGCAGCCCCACAGGGATGTACAACACCGGGGAGCTGTTTTTT.

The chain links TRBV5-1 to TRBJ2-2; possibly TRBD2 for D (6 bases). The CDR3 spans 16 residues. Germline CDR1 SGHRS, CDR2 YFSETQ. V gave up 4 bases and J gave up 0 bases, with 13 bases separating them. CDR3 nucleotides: TGCGCCAGCAGCACCACCGGGGGAGCGAACACCGGGGAGCTGTTTTTT. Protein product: CASSTTGGANTGELFF.

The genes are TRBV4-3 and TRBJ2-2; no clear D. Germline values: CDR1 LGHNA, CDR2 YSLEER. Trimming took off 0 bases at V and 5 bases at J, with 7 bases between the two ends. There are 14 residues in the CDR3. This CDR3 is CASSQDQRTGELFF. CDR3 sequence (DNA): TGCGCCAGCAGCCAAGATCAACGGACCGGGGAGCTGTTTTTT.

The CDR3 sequence: CASSQGYGGRSTDTQYF. CDR3 bases: TGTGCCAGCAGCCAAGGGTACGGGGGCCGAAGCACAGATACGCAGTATTTT. The V call is TRBV14, the J call TRBJ2-3, with D perhaps being TRBD1 or TRBD2 (6 bases each). V lost 1 base, J lost 0 bases, and 14 bases lay in between. Germline V lookup: CDR1 SGHDN, CDR2 FVKESK. This CDR3 has 17 amino acids.

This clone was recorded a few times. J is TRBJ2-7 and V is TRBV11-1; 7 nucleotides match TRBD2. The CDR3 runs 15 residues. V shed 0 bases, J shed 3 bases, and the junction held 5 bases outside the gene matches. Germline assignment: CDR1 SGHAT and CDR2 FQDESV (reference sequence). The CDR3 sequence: CASSLAGGTGYEQYF. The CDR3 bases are TGTGCCAGCAGCTTAGCGGGGGGGACGGGCTACGAGCAGTACTTC.

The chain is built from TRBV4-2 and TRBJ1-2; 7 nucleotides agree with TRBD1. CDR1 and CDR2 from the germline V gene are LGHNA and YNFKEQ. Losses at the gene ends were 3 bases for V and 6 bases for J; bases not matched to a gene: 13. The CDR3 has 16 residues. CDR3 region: CASSHPGGTALNGYTF. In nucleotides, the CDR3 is TGTGCCAGCAGCCATCCGGGCGGGACAGCCCTTAATGGCTACACCTTC.

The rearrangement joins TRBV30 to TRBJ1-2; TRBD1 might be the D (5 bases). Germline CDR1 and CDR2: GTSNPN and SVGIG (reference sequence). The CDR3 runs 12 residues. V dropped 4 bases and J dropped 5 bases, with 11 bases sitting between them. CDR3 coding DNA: TGTGCCTGGAAAACCGGGGGTTATGGCTACACCTTC. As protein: CAWKTGGYGYTF.

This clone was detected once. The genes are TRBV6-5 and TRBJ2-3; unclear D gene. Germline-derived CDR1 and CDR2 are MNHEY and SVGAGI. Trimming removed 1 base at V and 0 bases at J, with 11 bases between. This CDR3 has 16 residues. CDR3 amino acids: CASSYYGITSTDTQYF. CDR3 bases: TGTGCCAGCAGTTACTATGGGATCACTAGCACAGATACGCAGTATTTT.

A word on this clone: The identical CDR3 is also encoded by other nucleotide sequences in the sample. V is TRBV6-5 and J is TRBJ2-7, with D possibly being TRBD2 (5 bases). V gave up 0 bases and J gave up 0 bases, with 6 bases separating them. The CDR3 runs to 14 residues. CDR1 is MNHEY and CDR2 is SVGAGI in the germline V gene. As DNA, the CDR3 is TGTGCCAGCAGTTACTCGGGGAGCTCCTACGAGCAGTACTTC. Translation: CASSYSGSSYEQYF.

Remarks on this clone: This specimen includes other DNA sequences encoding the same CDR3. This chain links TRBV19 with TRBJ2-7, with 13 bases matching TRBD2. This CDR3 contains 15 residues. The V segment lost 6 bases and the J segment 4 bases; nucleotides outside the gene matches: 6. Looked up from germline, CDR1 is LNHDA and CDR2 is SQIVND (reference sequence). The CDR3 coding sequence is TGTGCCAGTAGCCGGACTAGCGGGAGTAGTTACGAGCAGTACTTC. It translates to CASSRTSGSSYEQYF.

The CDR3 here is CARPGTSHTNQPQHF. The CDR3 bases are TGTGCCAGACCGGGGACATCCCACACCAATCAGCCCCAGCATTTT. The rearrangement uses TRBV6-4 and TRBJ1-5; D perhaps matches TRBD1 (6 bases). Germline V lookup: CDR1 MRHNA, CDR2 SNTAGT. CDR3 length equals 15 residues. The V and J ends lost 9 bases and 3 bases respectively, with 18 bases between them.

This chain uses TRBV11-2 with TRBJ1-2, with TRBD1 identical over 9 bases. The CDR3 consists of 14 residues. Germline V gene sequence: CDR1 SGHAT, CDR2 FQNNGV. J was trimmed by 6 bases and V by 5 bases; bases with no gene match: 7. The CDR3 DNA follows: TGTGCCAGCAGCCCCACAGGGGGCGGGCATGGCTACACCTTC. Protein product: CASSPTGGGHGYTF.

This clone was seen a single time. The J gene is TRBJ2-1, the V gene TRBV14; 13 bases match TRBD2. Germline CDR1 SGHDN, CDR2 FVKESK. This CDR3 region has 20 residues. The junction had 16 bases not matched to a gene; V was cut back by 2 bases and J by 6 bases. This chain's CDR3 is CASSQFAGTTTSGRANEQFF. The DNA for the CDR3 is TGTGCCAGCAGCCAATTTGCGGGGACCACAACTAGCGGGAGGGCCAATGAGCAGTTCTTC.

The CDR3 spells CASSLATGAGEKLFF. The CDR3 DNA sequence: TGTGCCAGCAGCTTAGCGACAGGGGCTGGGGAAAAACTGTTTTTT. The J gene is TRBJ1-4, the V gene TRBV7-9, with TRBD1 identical over 8 bases. With V trimmed by 0 bases and J by 8 bases, 5 bases remained unmatched. Germline values: CDR1 SEHNR, CDR2 FQNEAQ (reference sequence). This CDR3 spans 15 amino acids.

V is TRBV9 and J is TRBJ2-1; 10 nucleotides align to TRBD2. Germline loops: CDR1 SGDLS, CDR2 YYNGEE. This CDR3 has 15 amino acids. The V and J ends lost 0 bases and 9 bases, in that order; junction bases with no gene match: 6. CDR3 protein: CASSVEASGSSEQFF. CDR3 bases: TGTGCCAGCAGCGTAGAGGCTAGCGGGAGTTCTGAGCAGTTCTTC.

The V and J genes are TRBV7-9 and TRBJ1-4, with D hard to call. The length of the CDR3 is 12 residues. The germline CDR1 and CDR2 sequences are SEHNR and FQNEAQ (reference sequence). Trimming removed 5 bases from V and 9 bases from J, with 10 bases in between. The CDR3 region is CASSDGRKKLFF. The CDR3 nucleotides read TGTGCCAGCAGCGATGGGAGGAAAAAACTGTTTTTT.

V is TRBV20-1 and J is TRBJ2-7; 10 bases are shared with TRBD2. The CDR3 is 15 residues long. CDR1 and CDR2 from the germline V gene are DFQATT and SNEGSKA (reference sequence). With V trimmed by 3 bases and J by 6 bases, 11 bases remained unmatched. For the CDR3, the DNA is TGCAGTGCTAGTCAAGCGGGGGGGGACAAGTTCGAGCAGTACTTC. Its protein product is CSASQAGGDKFEQYF.

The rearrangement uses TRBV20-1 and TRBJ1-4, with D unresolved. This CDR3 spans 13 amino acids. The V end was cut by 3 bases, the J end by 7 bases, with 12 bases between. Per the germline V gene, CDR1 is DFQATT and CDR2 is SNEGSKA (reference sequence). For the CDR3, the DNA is TGCAGTGCTAGTTCGGGGTATAGTGAAAAACTGTTTTTT. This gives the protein CSASSGYSEKLFF.

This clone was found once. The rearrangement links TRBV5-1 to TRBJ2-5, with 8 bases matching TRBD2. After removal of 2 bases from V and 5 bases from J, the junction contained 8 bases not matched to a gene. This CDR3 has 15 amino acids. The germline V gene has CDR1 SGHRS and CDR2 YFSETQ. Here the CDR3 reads CASSFYGTRSETQYF. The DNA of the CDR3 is TGCGCCAGCAGCTTTTACGGGACTAGGTCGGAGACCCAGTACTTC.

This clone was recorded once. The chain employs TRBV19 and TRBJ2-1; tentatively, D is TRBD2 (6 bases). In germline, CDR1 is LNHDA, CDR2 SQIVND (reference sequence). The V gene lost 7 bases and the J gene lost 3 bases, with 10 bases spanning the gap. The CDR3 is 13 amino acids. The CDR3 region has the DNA TGTGCCAGTACGGGAGTACTCTACAATGAGCAGTTCTTC. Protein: CASTGVLYNEQFF.

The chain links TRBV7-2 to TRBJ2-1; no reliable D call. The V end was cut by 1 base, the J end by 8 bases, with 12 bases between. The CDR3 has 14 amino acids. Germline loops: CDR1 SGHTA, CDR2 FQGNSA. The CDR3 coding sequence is TGTGCCAGCAGCTTAGAGGTCCCTAGAGATGAGCAGTTCTTC. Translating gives CASSLEVPRDEQFF.

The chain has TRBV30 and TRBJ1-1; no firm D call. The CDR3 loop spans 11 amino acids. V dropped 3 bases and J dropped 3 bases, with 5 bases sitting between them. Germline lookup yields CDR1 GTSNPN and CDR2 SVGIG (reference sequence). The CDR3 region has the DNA TGTGCCTGGAGGGATTACACTGAAGCTTTCTTT. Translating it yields CAWRDYTEAFF.

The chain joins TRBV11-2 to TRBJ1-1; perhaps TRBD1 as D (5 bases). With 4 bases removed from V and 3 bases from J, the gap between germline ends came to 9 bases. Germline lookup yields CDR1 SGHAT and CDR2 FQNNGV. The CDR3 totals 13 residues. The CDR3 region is CASSSDRDTEAFF. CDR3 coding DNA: TGTGCCAGCAGCTCTGACAGAGACACTGAAGCTTTCTTT.

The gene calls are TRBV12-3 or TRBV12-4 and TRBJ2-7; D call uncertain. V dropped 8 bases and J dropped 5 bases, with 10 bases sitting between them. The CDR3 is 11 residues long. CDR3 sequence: CASSTWDEQYF. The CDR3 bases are TGTGCCAGCTCCACTTGGGACGAGCAGTACTTC.